Below are 32 T cell receptor beta chains sequenced from a single sample in a study of regulatory T cells in long-lasting Graves disease. Time point of the sample: newly diagnosed GD, antithyroid drugs for less than 3 months. Researchers made the TCR library from RNA that was extracted from PBMCs. The TCR beta library used iRepertoire HTBI primers with Arm-PCR amplification of CDR3. From the multiplex PCR reads, TCRdb called clonotypes with MiXCR, one entry per CDR3 protein. The profile shows about 240,000 distinct CDR3 sequences, 20% to 25% of them singletons. The material sequenced was peripheral blood mononuclear cells (PBMCs), taken at new diagnosis, from a patient treated with antithyroid drugs. These receptors were taken from a female donor with Graves disease.

This clonotype has ten or more counts. V is TRBV6-1 and J is TRBJ2-7, with 11 bases aligning to TRBD1. The germline CDR1 and CDR2 sequences are MNHNS and SASEGT. The CDR3 loop spans 15 amino acids. V was pared by 10 bases and J by 3 bases, with 11 bases of the junction left unmatched. CDR3 in amino acids: CATLRTGTGGYEQYF. In DNA, the CDR3 is TGTGCCACCTTGCGTACCGGGACAGGGGGCTACGAGCAGTACTTC.

A single count supports this clonotype. The rearrangement uses TRBV7-9 and TRBJ2-2; TRBD2 matches 14 bases. There are 20 residues in the CDR3. V lost 5 bases, J lost 7 bases, and 18 bases stayed unmatched. Germline V gene sequence: CDR1 SEHNR, CDR2 FQNEAQ (reference sequence). CDR3 DNA sequence: TGTGCCAGCAGCCCAAGGGAACCCCCGGGACTAGCGGGAGAAAGCGGGGAGCTGTTTTTT. This gives the protein CASSPREPPGLAGESGELFF. Filled out from reference TRBV7-9 and TRBJ2-2, the complete variable domain reads DTGVSQNPRHKITKRGQNVTFRCDPISEHNRLYWYRQTLGQGPEFLTYFQNEAQLEKSRLLSDRFSAERPKGSFSTLEIQRTEQGDSAMYLCASSPREPPGLAGESGELFFGEGSRLTVL.

In the case of this clonotype: The likely explanation is a read error, given a far larger clone one base away. J is TRBJ2-1 and V is TRBV7-3; 7 bases are shared with TRBD1. CDR3 length equals 13 residues. From germline, CDR1 is SGHTA and CDR2 FQGTGA. Germline trimming cut 2 bases from V and 10 bases from J; bases unmatched to any gene: 5. Here the CDR3 reads CASSLDREAEQFF. The CDR3 nucleotides read TGTGCCAGCAGCTTAGACAGGGAAGCCGAGCAGTTCTTC. The full variable domain, rest sourced from reference TRBV7-3 and TRBJ2-1, is GAGVSQTPSNKVTEKGKYVELRCDPISGHTALYWYRQSLGQGPEFLIYFQGTGAADDSGLPNDRFFAVRPEGSVSTLKIQRTERGDSAVYLCASSLDREAEQFFGPGTRLTVL.

Remarks on this clonotype: A clone one base away is much larger, so this may be a read error. This chain connects TRBV15 to TRBJ2-3, with a weak D call TRBD1 (5 bases). The J call may be in error: the DNA end matches TRBJ2-7 better. From germline, CDR1 is LNHNV and CDR2 YYDKDF (reference sequence). The CDR3 runs 15 residues. The CDR3 protein is CATSRDQGSYNEQYF. The CDR3, as DNA: TGTGCCACCAGCAGAGATCAGGGCTCCTACAATGAGCAGTACTTC.

This clonotype was found many times. V and J are TRBV11-2 and TRBJ2-7; D is ambiguous. V lost 2 bases to trimming and J lost 0 bases, with 8 bases between them. The CDR3 runs to 14 residues. Germline V CDR1 and CDR2: SGHAT, FQNNGV. CDR3 region: CASSLIGFSYEQYF. In DNA, the CDR3 is TGTGCCAGCAGCTTAATAGGGTTCTCCTACGAGCAGTACTTC.

The sample holds many counts of this clonotype. CDR3: CASRDRESLYGTGELFF. CDR3 in DNA: TGTGCCAGCAGGGACCGGGAGTCACTATATGGCACCGGGGAGCTGTTTTTT. The rearrangement links TRBV2 to TRBJ2-2, with D perhaps TRBD2 (6 bases). This CDR3 contains 17 residues. V was clipped by 6 bases and J by 4 bases, with 21 bases between them. Germline CDR1 and CDR2: SNHLY and FYNNEI.

V and J are TRBV10-2 and TRBJ1-1; TRBD1 matches 10 bases. Trimming at V came to 0 bases and at J to 7 bases, leaving 8 bases not matched to a gene. Per germline, CDR1 WSHSY and CDR2 SAAADI. This CDR3 contains 16 residues. The CDR3 loop reads CASSESTPGQGIEAFF. Here the CDR3 DNA reads TGCGCCAGCAGTGAGTCGACGCCGGGACAGGGGATTGAAGCTTTCTTT.

This clonotype appeared many times. CDR3 region: CASSPLGGQGEGYTF. CDR3 nucleotide sequence: TGTGCCAGTAGTCCATTAGGGGGACAGGGAGAAGGCTACACCTTC. The gene calls are TRBV19 and TRBJ1-2, with 9 nucleotides matching TRBD1. The germline V gene encodes CDR1 LNHDA and CDR2 SQIVND (reference sequence). This CDR3 contains 15 residues. The V segment lost 5 bases and the J segment 8 bases; nucleotides outside the gene matches: 12.

This clonotype appeared many times. The chain has TRBV12-3 or TRBV12-4 and TRBJ1-4, with TRBD1 identical over 8 bases. J was trimmed by 4 bases and V by 8 bases; bases with no gene match: 9. The CDR3 consists of 15 residues. CDR3 DNA sequence: TGTGCCAGCGGCCTAGGACAGGGCCATAATGAAAAACTGTTTTTT. Translating it yields CASGLGQGHNEKLFF.

This clonotype showed up many times. The V and J genes are TRBV12-3 or TRBV12-4 and TRBJ1-5, with TRBD1 identical over 7 bases. Trimming removed 3 bases from V and 9 bases from J; junction bases left unmatched: 8. The CDR3 totals 14 residues. The CDR3 loop reads CASSFRGPGGPQHF. In nucleotides, the CDR3 is TGTGCCAGCAGTTTTAGGGGGCCGGGGGGGCCCCAGCATTTT.

This clonotype was seen only a few times. The rearrangement uses TRBV6-2 or TRBV6-3 and TRBJ2-1; D is undetermined. Trimming stripped 8 bases from V and 0 bases from J, with 11 bases between. CDR1 and CDR2 (germline): MNHEY, SVGEGT. The CDR3 spans 14 residues. CDR3 protein: CASARSFSYNEQFF. The CDR3 nucleotides read TGTGCCAGCGCGAGATCCTTCTCCTACAATGAGCAGTTCTTC.

This clonotype occurred many times. The rearrangement uses TRBV5-8 and TRBJ1-4; 8 nucleotides match TRBD1. V trimming: 4 bases; J trimming: 10 bases; junction bases outside the gene matches: 12. Germline-derived CDR1 and CDR2 are SGHTS and YDEGEE. This CDR3 is 15 amino acids long. The CDR3 DNA sequence: TGTGCCAGCAGCATCAGACAGGGGACCGCCGGAAAACTGTTTTTT. Its protein product is CASSIRQGTAGKLFF.

V gene TRBV5-4 combines with J gene TRBJ2-3; 7 bases fit TRBD2. This CDR3 comprises 15 residues. The J segment lost 1 base and the V segment lost 6 bases, leaving 8 bases of the junction unmatched. In germline, CDR1 is SGHNT, CDR2 YYREEE (reference sequence). Here the CDR3 reads CASTRDAGGTDTQYF. The CDR3 region has the DNA TGTGCCAGCACCCGTGACGCGGGGGGCACAGATACGCAGTATTTT.

In this sample, this clonotype turned up a few times. The V call is TRBV5-1, the J call TRBJ1-3; D is uncertain. Germline V CDR1 and CDR2: SGHRS, YFSETQ. The CDR3 has 16 residues. Trimming took off 0 bases at V and 0 bases at J, with 10 bases between the two ends. The CDR3: CASSLGLVISGNTIYF. The CDR3 DNA follows: TGCGCCAGCAGCTTGGGTTTGGTGATCTCTGGAAACACCATATATTTT.

There are many counts of this clonotype. The chain employs TRBV3-1 and TRBJ2-7, with D possibly being TRBD1 (6 bases). Trimming pared 4 bases from V and 6 bases from J, leaving 19 bases between. This CDR3 has 15 amino acids. Germline CDR1 LGHDT, CDR2 YNNKEL (reference sequence). CDR3 coding DNA: TGTGCCAGCAGCCTTACAGGGACCTCCGTGGGCGAGCAGTACTTC. Its protein product is CASSLTGTSVGEQYF.

This clonotype was counted at least ten times. This chain links TRBV5-1 with TRBJ2-7; D is perhaps TRBD1 (6 bases). The CDR3 covers 15 residues. Germline V gene sequence: CDR1 SGHRS, CDR2 YFSETQ. V lost 4 bases to trimming and J lost 0 bases, with 14 bases between them. The CDR3 coding sequence is TGCGCCAGCAGCCCCCGGGACAACCTCTCCTACGAGCAGTACTTC. Amino acid sequence: CASSPRDNLSYEQYF.

Notes on this clonotype: This may come from a read error, since a much larger clone is one base off. The J gene is TRBJ2-1, the V gene TRBV20-1; 8 bases match TRBD2. The CDR3 spans 15 residues. Germline V gene lookup returns CDR1 DFQATT and CDR2 SNEGSKA (reference sequence). CDR3 nucleotides: TGCAGTGCATCGGGGGGGGGGGCTATGTACAATGAGCAGCTCTTC. Its protein product is CSASGGGAMYNEQLF.

This clonotype showed up many times. The chain uses TRBV7-9 and TRBJ2-3; perhaps D is TRBD1 or TRBD2 (5 bases each). This CDR3 is built from 14 residues. CDR1 is SEHNR, CDR2 FQNEAQ, per germline (reference sequence). The V end lost 0 bases, the J end lost 1 base, and 5 bases lay between the germline ends. CDR3 in amino acids: CASSLAGGTDTQYF. The CDR3 DNA sequence: TGTGCCAGCAGCTTAGCGGGGGGCACAGATACGCAGTATTTT.

This clonotype was counted many times. V is TRBV3-1 and J is TRBJ2-7; 8 bases are shared with TRBD1. The CDR3 is 12 residues long. Germline V gene lookup returns CDR1 LGHDT and CDR2 YNNKEL (reference sequence). With V trimmed by 4 bases and J by 7 bases, 3 bases remained unmatched. CDR3 coding DNA: TGTGCCAGCAGCCCCCAGGGGGCTGAGCAGTACTTC. Its translation is CASSPQGAEQYF.

This clonotype was counted ten times or more. The chain links TRBV24-1 to TRBJ2-1; perhaps TRBD2 as D (5 bases). In germline, CDR1 is KGHDR, CDR2 SFDVKD. The CDR3 has 13 amino acids. Trimming stripped 5 bases from V and 8 bases from J, with 12 bases between. CDR3 sequence reads: CATSGSAADEQFF. The CDR3 bases are TGTGCCACCAGTGGCTCAGCGGCCGATGAGCAGTTCTTC.

DNA of the CDR3: TGTGCCAGCAGCCCCAGGGTGGGACAAAGACAAGAGACCCAGTACTTC. It yields the protein CASSPRVGQRQETQYF. This rearrangement joins TRBV11-3 to TRBJ2-5; D possibly corresponds to TRBD1 (6 bases). CDR3 length: 16 amino acids. The germline V gene encodes CDR1 SGHNT and CDR2 YENEEA. V dropped 5 bases and J dropped 2 bases, with 18 bases sitting between them.

V gene TRBV2 combines with J gene TRBJ2-5, with 9 bases lining up with TRBD1. Germline CDR1 reads SNHLY; CDR2 reads FYNNEI. Losses at the gene ends were 6 bases for V and 5 bases for J; bases not matched to a gene: 10. CDR3 size: 15 residues. CDR3 region: CASRGITGGGETQYF. CDR3 coding DNA: TGTGCCAGCAGGGGGATAACAGGGGGCGGGGAGACCCAGTACTTC. The variable domain in full, with the rest retrieved from reference TRBV2 and TRBJ2-5, is EPEVTQTPSHQVTQMGQEVILRCVPISNHLYFYWYRQILGQKVEFLVSFYNNEISEKSEIFDDQFSVERPDGSNFTLKIRSTKLEDSAMYFCASRGITGGGETQYFGPGTRLLVL.

This clonotype has ten or more counts. This chain uses TRBV5-6 with TRBJ2-1; TRBD2 might be the D (6 bases). The CDR3 sequence is 16 residues long. Germline V gene sequence: CDR1 SGHDT, CDR2 YYEEEE. The germline V and J ends were trimmed by 4 bases and 2 bases, with 16 bases remaining between them. The CDR3 protein is CASSAHSGSPYNEQFF. The DNA for the CDR3 is TGTGCCAGCAGCGCCCACAGCGGGTCACCCTACAATGAGCAGTTCTTC.

About this clonotype itself: Being one base from a much bigger clone, this may be a read error. The chain is built from TRBV12-3 or TRBV12-4 and TRBJ1-1; a weak D match, TRBD1 (5 bases). The CDR3 runs 14 residues. V was cut by 3 bases and J by 1 base, with 9 bases left in between. In DNA form, the CDR3 reads TGTGCCAGCAGTTTGGGGGGAGGGAACACTGAAGCTTTCTTT. Translating it yields CASSLGGGNTEAFF.

The rearrangement links TRBV6-1 to TRBJ1-5; possible D gene TRBD1, 5 bases. Deletions cut 7 bases from V and 7 bases from J, with 14 bases between. This CDR3 comprises 13 residues. The germline V gene encodes CDR1 MNHNS and CDR2 SASEGT. This CDR3 is CASNKQEAQPQHF. The CDR3 DNA sequence: TGTGCCAGCAATAAACAGGAGGCCCAGCCCCAGCATTTT.

This clonotype appeared many times. The CDR3 nucleotides are TGTGCCAGCAGCCCCAGAGGCCCTTCTAGGGAAAAACTGTTTTTT. As protein: CASSPRGPSREKLFF. This chain uses TRBV7-2 with TRBJ1-4; no clear D. CDR3 length: 15 amino acids. V dropped 5 bases and J dropped 8 bases, with 18 bases sitting between them. Germline CDR1 and CDR2: SGHTA and FQGNSA.

This clonotype was seen many times. The chain couples TRBV2 to TRBJ1-1; D gene ambiguous. The CDR3 totals 11 residues. Trimming took 7 bases from V and 5 from J, leaving 8 bases between them. Looked up from germline, CDR1 is SNHLY and CDR2 is FYNNEI. CDR3 sequence reads: CASKPRTEAFF. DNA of the CDR3: TGTGCCAGCAAGCCTCGGACTGAAGCTTTCTTT.

This clonotype was detected only once. A much larger clone differs by one base, so this may be a read error. The V gene is TRBV28, the J gene TRBJ1-2; D possibly corresponds to TRBD1 (6 bases). This CDR3 comprises 17 residues. Germline CDR1 is MDHEN and CDR2 is SYDVKM. CDR3: CASSFSPGTMTNYGHTF. The CDR3 nucleotides read TGTGCCAGCAGTTTTTCCCCCGGGACAATGACTAACTATGGCCACACCTTC.

This clonotype was observed at least ten times. The chain carries TRBV14 and TRBJ2-7; the match to TRBD1 covers 7 bases. The CDR3 contains 13 residues. Per germline, CDR1 SGHDN and CDR2 FVKESK. J lost 4 bases, V lost 0 bases, and 0 bases had no gene match. For the CDR3, the DNA is TGTGCCAGCAGCCAAGAACAGGGGTACGAGCAGTACTTC. Protein sequence: CASSQEQGYEQYF.

This clonotype was recorded at least ten times. The chain uses TRBV7-2 and TRBJ2-2; 9 bases fit TRBD2. Germline CDR1 SGHTA, CDR2 FQGNSA. CDR3 length: 15 amino acids. Trimming at V came to 6 bases and at J to 2 bases, leaving 4 bases not matched to a gene. The CDR3 reads CASRAGTSNTGELFF. The CDR3 coding sequence is TGTGCCAGCAGGGCCGGGACTAGCAACACCGGGGAGCTGTTTTTT.

At least ten counts were recorded for this clonotype. The chain has TRBV2 and TRBJ2-3; 7 nucleotides align to TRBD2. Germline V gene lookup returns CDR1 SNHLY and CDR2 FYNNEI. V was pared by 11 bases and J by 1 base, with 9 bases of the junction left unmatched. CDR3 length equals 14 residues. The DNA of the CDR3 is TGTGCCTCCCGCCTCGCGGGGGGCACAGATACGCAGTATTTT. This gives the protein CASRLAGGTDTQYF. The whole variable domain, remainder taken from reference TRBV2 and TRBJ2-3, is EPEVTQTPSHQVTQMGQEVILRCVPISNHLYFYWYRQILGQKVEFLVSFYNNEISEKSEIFDDQFSVERPDGSNFTLKIRSTKLEDSAMYFCASRLAGGTDTQYFGPGTRLTVL.

This clonotype was detected only a few times. The chain couples TRBV6-2 or TRBV6-3 to TRBJ2-3; maybe TRBD2 (7 bases). V was cut by 5 bases and J by 1 base, with 13 bases left in between. The CDR3 spans 15 residues. Looked up from germline, CDR1 is MNHEY and CDR2 is SVGEGT. The CDR3 sequence is CASSGGGRRTDTQYF. CDR3 DNA sequence: TGTGCCAGCAGTGGGGGGGGCCGACGCACAGATACGCAGTATTTT.